This TCR beta chain was sequenced for a study of patients and donors after allogeneic stem cell transplantation. MiXCR, applied by TCRdb to the RT-PCR reads, yields one record per CDR3 protein. The sample lists roughly 180,000 distinct CDR3 sequences; 40% to 45% were seen once. V lost 6 bases and J lost 7; bases outside the gene matches: 2. This CDR3 region has 11 residues. The rearrangement joins TRBV12-3 or TRBV12-4 to TRBJ1-1; TRBD1 matches 7 bases. The sequence was obtained from a human donor who was either an allogeneic HSCT recipient or a stem cell or donor lymphocyte infusion donor (not recorded which). It is not recorded whose cells these are; they may come from a transplant donor. Sequenced input: blood, either unsorted or a sorted T cell fraction (not recorded which). The CDR3 nucleotides are TGTGCCAGCAGCTGGGACAGTGAAGCTTTCTTT. Its translation is CASSWDSEAFF.